This T cell receptor (beta chain) came from a study of blood T cell repertoires in COVID-19. Study-level background: From the United States, Italy and Spain came samples of acute and convalescent COVID-19.

V was shortened by 4 bases and J by 0 bases, with 23 bases between the two germline ends. Germline values: CDR1 SGHRS, CDR2 YFSETQ. This CDR3 is built from 19 residues. Participants were aged about 18 to 100 years, lived in under 25 US areas, and enrolled virtually. Generated by immunoSEQ multiplex PCR, the TCRdb table keeps only in-frame clones and is missing some. The sample lists roughly 450,000 clones; around 90% were seen once. The rearrangement links TRBV5-1 to TRBJ1-3; D is unresolved. This receptor was obtained from a man between 18 and 35 years old who had recovered from COVID-19. The sample consisted of PBMCs or T cells enriched from blood (not recorded which). CDR3 bases: TGCGCCAGCAGCCCCGGACTGACCCATCTCCCCGACTCTGGAAACACCATATATTTT. Its protein product is CASSPGLTHLPDSGNTIYF.